A selection of T cell receptor beta chains follows, all from one sample in a study of T-cell memory formation after mild COVID-19. TCRdb independently ran MiXCR on the 5' RACE reads; one entry per CDR3 protein. The sample includes 150,000 or so distinct CDR3 sequences, approximately 14% of them seen just once. Material for sequencing was PBMCs or a T cell subset sorted from them (not recorded which). These receptors were obtained from an adult woman who had mild COVID-19 (a few samples of this study predate the infection). Cell type and time point are not known. Both conserved end residues are part of each CDR3. Fields, in order: clone size, J gene, D gene, V gene, CDR3 DNA, CDR3 protein. The D gene is left open where the match is weak. Expanded clones get a size class; other rows say once, few or many, or leave the size out.

. TRBJ1-5 TRBD1 TRBV12-3/TRBV12-4 TGTGCCAGCAGCTTGTACGGACAGGGTGGCAATCAGCCCCAGCATTTT CASSLYGQGGNQPQHF
. TRBJ2-7 . TRBV6-2/TRBV6-3 TGTGCCAGCAGTTATCCATGGACACACGAGCAGTACTTC CASSYPWTHEQYF
many TRBJ2-7 . TRBV5-1 TGCGCCAGCAACCCCGGGGGATTTTACGAGCAGTACTTC CASNPGGFYEQYF
. TRBJ1-1 . TRBV21-1 TGTGCCAGCAGCGCTCTGGGACCAAACCATATAAAGAACACTGAAGCTTTCTTT CASSALGPNHIKNTEAFF
few TRBJ2-5 TRBD1 TRBV24-1 TGTGCCACCAGTGATTTGGACAGGGTGCTTGGGGAGACCCAGTACTTC CATSDLDRVLGETQYF
. TRBJ2-1 . TRBV10-3 TGTGCCATCAGTGAGTCGAAACAGGGCCACAATGAGCAGTTCTTC CAISESKQGHNEQFF
. TRBJ2-1 TRBD2 TRBV29-1 TGCAGCGTTGAGGGGCGGGAGGGCCACAATGAGCAGTTCTTC CSVEGREGHNEQFF
few TRBJ2-1 . TRBV24-1 TGTGCCACCAGTGACCGTAGGAGGACACGGGACAATGAGCAGTTCTTC CATSDRRRTRDNEQFF
few TRBJ2-2 . TRBV7-3 TGTGCCAGCAGCTCTCCTCAGGGGGAGCTGTTTTTT CASSSPQGELFF
many TRBJ1-2 . TRBV20-1 TGCAGTGCTAGGTGGCAGCCACGACCAGCACACGCAGGATCGGGGAACTATGGCTACACCTTC CSARWQPRPAHAGSGNYGYTF
few TRBJ2-5 TRBD2 TRBV7-7 TGTGCCAGCAGTCTAGCGGCTCTTTCAGAGACCCAGTACTTC CASSLAALSETQYF
few TRBJ2-1 . TRBV29-1 TGCAGCGTTGAACTGGCAACCGACTACAATGAGCAGTTCTTC CSVELATDYNEQFF
. TRBJ1-5 . TRBV12-3/TRBV12-4 TGTGCCAGCAGTTTTGGGGCCACGAGGCAGCCCCAGCATTTT CASSFGATRQPQHF
few TRBJ2-3 . TRBV18 TGTGCCAGCTCGAACACCCCCGGACTAAAAGCAGATACGCAGTATTTT CASSNTPGLKADTQYF
. TRBJ2-5 TRBD2 TRBV24-1 TGTGCCACCAGTAGAGCGGGGGGGCCCATTGAGACCCAGTACTTC CATSRAGGPIETQYF
few TRBJ2-7 . TRBV5-1 TGCGCCAGCAGCTTCGGGACTCCCGGGCCCTACGAGCATTACTTC CASSFGTPGPYEHYF
few TRBJ2-7 . TRBV5-1 TGCGCCAGCAGCTTGGTTGGACGGACCTACGAGCAGTACTTC CASSLVGRTYEQYF
few TRBJ2-1 TRBD1 TRBV6-2/TRBV6-3 TGTGCCAGCAGCAGCCGACAGGGGTGGGAGCAGTTCTTC CASSSRQGWEQFF
few TRBJ1-5 . TRBV19 TGTGCCAGTAACTGGGGGGCCCAGCCCCAGCATTTT CASNWGAQPQHF
. TRBJ2-7 . TRBV6-5 TGTGCCAGCAGTTACTCGACAGCCTACGAGCAGTACTTC CASSYSTAYEQYF
few TRBJ2-2 TRBD1 TRBV6-5 TGTGCCAGCAGGGATTCCGGAGGCACAGGGGGCACCGGGGAGCTGTTTTTT CASRDSGGTGGTGELFF
few TRBJ2-2 TRBD1 TRBV7-3 TGTGCCAGCAGCCGGACAGGGGGCTACACCGGGGAGCTGTTTTTT CASSRTGGYTGELFF
few TRBJ2-1 . TRBV2 TGTGCCAGCAGTGATTATGCGGGGAGACGCAATGAGCAGTTCTTC CASSDYAGRRNEQFF
. TRBJ1-5 . TRBV6-6 TGTGCCAGCAGTTACACGCCGACATCGGGGGGTAGCAATCAGCCCCAGCATTTT CASSYTPTSGGSNQPQHF
. TRBJ2-1 . TRBV2 TGTGCCAGCAGTGATGGTACGGGCTCCTACAATGAGCAGTTCTTC CASSDGTGSYNEQFF
. TRBJ1-5 . TRBV4-2 TGTGCCAGCAGCCAAGATATGGGCGAGGCAGGGTATCAGCCCCAGCATTTT CASSQDMGEAGYQPQHF
. TRBJ2-3 . TRBV18 TGTGCCAGCTCACCCATTCAGGAGCCCTGGGGTACGCAGTATTTT CASSPIQEPWGTQYF
. TRBJ2-6 TRBD1 TRBV3-1 TGTGCCAGCAGCCCGCGGACAGGTCGCCTCTCTGGGGCCAACGTCCTGACTTTC CASSPRTGRLSGANVLTF
. TRBJ2-6 . TRBV27 TGTGCCAGCAGTTCCCCCAGGACGGCGGCAAGCTCTGGGGCCAACGTCCTGACTTTC CASSSPRTAASSGANVLTF
few TRBJ2-3 . TRBV4-2 TGTGCCAGCAGCCAAGGGGCCAGCACAGATACGCAGTATTTT CASSQGASTDTQYF
few TRBJ1-1 . TRBV19 TGTGCCAGTAGTATTGGTGGAACGAACACTGAAGCTTTCTTT CASSIGGTNTEAFF
few TRBJ2-1 TRBD2 TRBV7-2 TGTGCCAGCAGCTTGGGGACTAGGGAAAAGCAGTTCTTC CASSLGTREKQFF